The next 6 T cell receptor beta chains were all read from a single sample in a study of blood T cells in healthy people across ages. A second PCR, run for about 7 to 11 cycles, used a sample-barcoded 5' primer plus a J-beta primer mix. One entry per CDR3 protein, called by TCRdb with MiXCR from the 5' RACE reads. The data show around 1.1 million distinct CDR3 sequences, under 40% seen once. Sequencing input: blood. The receptors stem from a man between 18 and 29 years old in good health.

The chain joins TRBV3-1 to TRBJ2-5; either TRBD1 or TRBD2 may fit D (6 bases each). The germline gives CDR1 LGHDT, CDR2 YNNKEL (reference sequence). Trimming removed 0 bases from V and 5 bases from J, with 19 bases in between. The length of the CDR3 is 17 residues. The CDR3 sequence: CASSQDRETRGGETQYF. The CDR3 DNA is TGTGCCAGCAGCCAAGATCGGGAAACTAGAGGGGGGGAGACCCAGTACTTC.

V usage is TRBV29-1 and J usage is TRBJ2-2; 9 bases are a match to TRBD1. Germline V gene lookup returns CDR1 SQVTM and CDR2 ANQGSEA. The CDR3 sequence is 14 residues long. V lost 5 bases, J lost 6 bases, and 7 bases stayed unmatched. The CDR3 spells CSVSRQGDAGELFF. The CDR3 DNA is TGCAGCGTTTCCAGACAGGGGGACGCCGGGGAGCTGTTTTTT.

This clonotype was detected a few times. The chain has TRBV29-1 and TRBJ1-1; 7 bases fit TRBD1. V lost 8 bases and J lost 4; bases outside the gene matches: 16. CDR3 length: 15 amino acids. CDR1 is SQVTM, CDR2 ANQGSEA, per germline. CDR3 DNA: TGCAGCATCCCTGGGAAGACAGGGAGAATCACTGAAGCTTTCTTT. Amino acid sequence: CSIPGKTGRITEAFF.

The V gene is TRBV2, the J gene TRBJ2-1; D not certain. V gave up 4 bases and J gave up 6 bases, with 7 bases separating them. This CDR3 region has 12 residues. Germline CDR1 is SNHLY and CDR2 is FYNNEI. CDR3 loop: CASSALGNEQFF. The CDR3 nucleotides read TGTGCCAGCAGTGCGCTAGGCAATGAGCAGTTCTTC.

V usage is TRBV13 and J usage is TRBJ2-5; the match to TRBD1 covers 9 bases. V shed 5 bases and J 11 bases; nucleotides not matched to a gene: 18. Germline loops: CDR1 PRHDT, CDR2 FYEKMQ (reference sequence). The CDR3 sequence is 16 residues long. The CDR3 nucleotides read TGTGCCAGCAGCATCCCGGGACAGGGTTCCTACAATGAGCAGTACTTC. Encoded protein: CASSIPGQGSYNEQYF.

The chain uses TRBV5-1 and TRBJ1-5, with a tentative D call TRBD1 (6 bases). V lost 0 bases to trimming and J lost 2 bases, with 15 bases between them. The CDR3 is 17 residues long. Germline V gene sequence: CDR1 SGHRS, CDR2 YFSETQ. The CDR3 region is CASSLGPQGSGNQPQHF. CDR3 bases: TGCGCCAGCAGCTTGGGCCCCCAGGGGTCGGGCAATCAGCCCCAGCATTTT.